The rows below give T cell receptor beta chains drawn from one sample of a study of blood T cell repertoires in COVID-19. Sequenced by immunoSEQ multiplex PCR; TCRdb stores in-frame clones only, minus some. The sample includes about 64,000 clones, approximately 90% of them seen just once. Input material: peripheral blood. The receptors come from a man aged 45-65 years with active COVID-19. CDR3s include the opening cysteine and the closing phenylalanine or tryptophan. Fields, in order: V gene, clone size, D gene, J gene, CDR3 protein, CDR3 DNA. A D gene is named only where the DNA matches it firmly. Only some rows state a clone size, as once, few, many or a class for expanded clones.

>TRBV5-1|.|.|TRBJ1-4
CASSLGRGTNEKLFF
TGCGCCAGCAGCTTGGGAAGAGGAACTAATGAAAAACTGTTTTTT
>TRBV7-8|.|TRBD1|TRBJ1-1
CASSFSGGPEAFF
TGTGCCAGCAGCTTCTCAGGGGGCCCTGAAGCTTTCTTT
>TRBV19|few|.|TRBJ2-5
CASSNRVQETQYF
TGTGCCAGTAGTAACAGGGTGCAAGAGACCCAGTACTTC
>TRBV30|.|.|TRBJ2-1
CAWSVREEQFF
TGTGCCTGGAGTGTCCGGGAGGAGCAGTTCTTC
>TRBV6-5|.|.|TRBJ2-5
CASSYSKQDQETQYF
TGTGCCAGCAGTTACTCAAAACAGGATCAAGAGACCCAGTACTTC
>TRBV19|.|.|TRBJ2-2
CASSIERLGRQPINTGELFF
TGTGCCAGTAGTATAGAACGGCTGGGGCGGCAGCCGATAAACACCGGGGAGCTGTTTTTT
>TRBV6-5|.|TRBD2|TRBJ2-1
CASNLLAGEFNEQFF
TGTGCCAGCAACCTACTAGCGGGAGAATTCAATGAGCAGTTCTTC
>TRBV9|.|.|TRBJ1-2
CASNGEGGYGYTF
TGTGCCAGCAATGGGGAAGGGGGTTATGGCTACACCTTC
>TRBV12-5|.|TRBD2|TRBJ2-1
CASGSAGGPYNEQFF
TGTGCTAGTGGCTCAGCGGGAGGACCGTACAATGAGCAGTTCTTC
>TRBV25-1|once|.|TRBJ2-7
CASSEMRPVYEQYF
TGTGCCAGCAGTGAAATGAGGCCCGTCTACGAGCAGTACTTC
>TRBV9|.|TRBD2|TRBJ2-5
CASSVTSGGAIGETQYF
TGTGCCAGCAGCGTAACTAGCGGGGGGGCAATAGGTGAGACCCAGTACTTC
>TRBV3-1/TRBV3-2|.|TRBD2|TRBJ2-1
CASSQRRGTSVNNEQFF
TGTGCCAGCAGCCAACGGAGGGGGACTAGCGTAAACAATGAGCAGTTCTTC
>TRBV28|.|.|TRBJ2-1
CASSSGIYEQFF
TGTGCCAGCAGTTCCGGGATCTATGAGCAGTTCTTC
>TRBV5-1|.|TRBD1|TRBJ1-2
CASSTRTGYGYTF
TGCGCCAGCAGCACTCGGACAGGCTATGGCTACACCTTC
>TRBV5-1|.|.|TRBJ1-1
CASSSPRSQSENTEAFF
TGCGCCAGCAGCTCCCCGCGCAGCCAGAGCGAGAACACTGAAGCTTTCTTT
>TRBV7-6|few|.|TRBJ2-7
CASSLAPRGYEQYF
TGTGCCAGCAGCTTAGCTCCCAGGGGATACGAGCAGTACTTC
>TRBV6-6|few|TRBD2|TRBJ2-3
CASKILAEADTQYF
TGTGCCAGCAAAATCCTAGCGGAGGCAGATACGCAGTATTTT
>TRBV7-2|.|.|TRBJ2-1
CASSSSPERMGEQFF
TGTGCCAGCAGCTCCTCCCCTGAGCGGATGGGTGAGCAGTTCTTC
>TRBV6-5|few|TRBD1|TRBJ1-6
CASSLTGTENSPLHF
TGTGCCAGCAGTCTTACCGGGACAGAGAATTCACCCCTCCACTTT
>TRBV3-1/TRBV3-2|.|TRBD1|TRBJ1-3
CASSQGQGGGNTIYF
TGTGCCAGCAGCCAAGGACAGGGTGGAGGAAACACCATATATTTT
>TRBV23-1|.|.|TRBJ2-7
CASSQLGQNYEQYF
TGCGCCAGCAGTCAATTGGGACAAAACTACGAGCAGTACTTC
>TRBV7-3|.|.|TRBJ2-7
CASSSTRSGEQYF
TGTGCCAGCAGCTCCACTAGGTCGGGCGAGCAGTACTTC
>TRBV3-1/TRBV3-2|.|TRBD2|TRBJ2-5
CASSRGSGGQQTQYF
TGTGCCAGCAGCCGCGGCTCGGGGGGGCAACAGACCCAGTACTTC
>TRBV7-2|.|TRBD1|TRBJ2-2
CASSFGQGGHGELFF
TGTGCCAGCAGCTTTGGACAGGGGGGACACGGGGAGCTGTTTTTT
>TRBV9|.|TRBD1|TRBJ2-3
CASSPRQGADTQYF
TGTGCCAGCAGCCCGAGACAGGGGGCAGATACGCAGTATTTT
>TRBV9|.|TRBD1|TRBJ1-1
CASSVVTGKDTEAFF
TGTGCCAGCAGCGTAGTGACAGGGAAGGACACTGAAGCTTTCTTT
>TRBV6-5|.|.|TRBJ1-2
CASSYSMAHGYTF
TGTGCCAGCAGTTACTCGATGGCCCATGGCTACACCTTC
>TRBV2|.|.|TRBJ1-6
CASSDPDSPLHF
TGTGCCAGCAGTGATCCGGATTCACCCCTCCACTTT
>TRBV18|once|TRBD2|TRBJ2-7
CASSPSQRGGRIGEQYF
TGTGCCAGCTCACCTAGCCAGCGGGGGGGCCGTATCGGCGAGCAGTACTTC
>TRBV28|.|TRBD1|TRBJ1-1
CASRGQGAGETEAFF
TGTGCCAGCAGAGGGCAGGGGGCAGGGGAGACTGAAGCTTTCTTT
>TRBV9|.|TRBD2|TRBJ2-1
CASSAPGLAGGPAPSTEQFF
TGTGCCAGCAGCGCACCGGGGCTAGCGGGAGGGCCCGCCCCATCGACTGAGCAGTTCTTC